This TCR beta chain originates from a study of blood T cell repertoires in COVID-19. For the study at large: Nucleic acid was either cDNA or gDNA, and it came from T cells, B-cell-depleted T cells, or PBMCs.

Germline CDR1 LNHDA, CDR2 SQIVND (reference sequence). Trimming took off 9 bases at V and 2 bases at J, with 16 bases between the two ends. The CDR3 is made up of 14 amino acids. Sequencing used immunoSEQ multiplex PCR; TCRdb keeps in-frame clones, though not all of them. The sample has fewer than 450,000 clones, 90% seen once. Each participant's cohort was designated according to participant-reported clinical history. This sequence was found in a man younger than 35 who had recovered from COVID-19. This rearrangement joins TRBV19 to TRBJ1-1; unclear D gene. Material for sequencing was PBMCs or T cells enriched from blood (not recorded which). The CDR3 loop reads CASRDAGLNTEAFF. CDR3 bases: TGTGCCAGCAGAGATGCGGGGTTAAACACTGAAGCTTTCTTT. The full variable domain, in which reference TRBV19 and TRBJ1-1 provide the parts outside the CDR3, is DGGITQSPKYLFRKEGQNVTLSCEQNLNHDAMYWYRQDPGQGLRLIYYSQIVNDFQKGDIAEGYSVSREKKESFPLTVTSAQKNPTAFYLCASRDAGLNTEAFFGQGTRLTVV.